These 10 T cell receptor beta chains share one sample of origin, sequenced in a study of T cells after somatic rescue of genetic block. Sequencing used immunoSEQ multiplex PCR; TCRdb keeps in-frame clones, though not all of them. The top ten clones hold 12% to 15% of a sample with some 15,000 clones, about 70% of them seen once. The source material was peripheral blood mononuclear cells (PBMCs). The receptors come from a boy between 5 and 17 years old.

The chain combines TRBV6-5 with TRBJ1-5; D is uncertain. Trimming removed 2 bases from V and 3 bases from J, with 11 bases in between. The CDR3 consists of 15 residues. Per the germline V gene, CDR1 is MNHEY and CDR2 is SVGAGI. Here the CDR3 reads CASSYRGETNQPQHF. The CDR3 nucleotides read TGTGCCAGCAGTTACCGGGGTGAGACCAATCAGCCCCAGCATTTT.

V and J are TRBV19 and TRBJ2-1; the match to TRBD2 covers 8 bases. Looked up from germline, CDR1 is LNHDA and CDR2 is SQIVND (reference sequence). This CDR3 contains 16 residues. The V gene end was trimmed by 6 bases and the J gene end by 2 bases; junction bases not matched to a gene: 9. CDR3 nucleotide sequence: TGTGCCAGTAGCCATAGGGGAGCGGGGGCCTACAATGAGCAGTTCTTC. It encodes CASSHRGAGAYNEQFF.

The DNA of the CDR3 is TGCGCCAGCAGCCCCCCACGGGCTTTCTCTGGAAACACCATATATTTT. This sequence encodes CASSPPRAFSGNTIYF. The rearrangement uses TRBV4-1 and TRBJ1-3, with D unclear. The CDR3 runs to 16 residues. Germline V CDR1 and CDR2: MGHRA, YSYEKL. Trimming took 4 bases from V and 0 from J, leaving 13 bases between them.

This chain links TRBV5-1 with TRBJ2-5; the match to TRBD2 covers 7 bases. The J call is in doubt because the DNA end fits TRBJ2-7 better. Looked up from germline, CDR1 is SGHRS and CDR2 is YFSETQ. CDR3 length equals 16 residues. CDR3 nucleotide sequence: TGCGCCAGCAGCTTGGCTCCCAGCGGGGAGTCCTACGAGCAGTACTTC. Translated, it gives CASSLAPSGESYEQYF.

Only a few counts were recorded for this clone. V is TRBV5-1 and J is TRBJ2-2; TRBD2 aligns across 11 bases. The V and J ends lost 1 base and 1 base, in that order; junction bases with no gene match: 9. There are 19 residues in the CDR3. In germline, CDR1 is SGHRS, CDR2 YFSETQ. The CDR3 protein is CASSLWALGLAENTGELFF. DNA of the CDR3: TGCGCCAGCAGCTTGTGGGCCTTGGGACTAGCGGAGAACACCGGGGAGCTGTTTTTT.

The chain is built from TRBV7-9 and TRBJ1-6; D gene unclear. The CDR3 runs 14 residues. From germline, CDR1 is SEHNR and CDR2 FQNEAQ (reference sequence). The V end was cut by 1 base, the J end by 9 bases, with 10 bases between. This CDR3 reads CASSLDWDLSPLHF. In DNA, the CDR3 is TGTGCCAGCAGCTTAGATTGGGATCTTTCACCCCTCCACTTT.

CDR3 loop: CASSEADGWIYGYTF. CDR3 bases: TGTGCCAGCAGTGAAGCCGACGGCTGGATCTATGGCTACACCTTC. The chain carries TRBV6-1 and TRBJ1-2; D gene unclear. The ends were cut back, 0 bases at V and 4 bases at J, with 12 bases in the middle. CDR1 MNHNS and CDR2 SASEGT come from the germline V gene. The length of the CDR3 is 15 residues.

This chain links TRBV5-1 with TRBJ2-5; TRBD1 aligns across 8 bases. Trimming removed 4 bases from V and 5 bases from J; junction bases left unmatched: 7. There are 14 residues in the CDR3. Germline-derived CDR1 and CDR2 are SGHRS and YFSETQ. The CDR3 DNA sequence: TGCGCCAGCAGCACTAGACAGGGGCGGGAGACCCAGTACTTC. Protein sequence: CASSTRQGRETQYF.

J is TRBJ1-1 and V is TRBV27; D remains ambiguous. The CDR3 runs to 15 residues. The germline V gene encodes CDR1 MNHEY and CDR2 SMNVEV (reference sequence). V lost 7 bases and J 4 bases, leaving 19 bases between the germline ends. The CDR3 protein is CASIPQIGRLTEAFF. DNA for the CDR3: TGTGCCAGCATCCCCCAAATCGGGCGACTCACTGAAGCTTTCTTT.

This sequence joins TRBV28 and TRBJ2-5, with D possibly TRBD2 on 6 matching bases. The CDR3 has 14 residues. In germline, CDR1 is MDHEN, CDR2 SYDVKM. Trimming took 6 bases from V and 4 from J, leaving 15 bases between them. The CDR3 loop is CASRLVGGSETQYF. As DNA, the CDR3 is TGTGCCAGCAGACTGGTTGGGGGGTCAGAGACCCAGTACTTC.